One sample yielded the 27 T cell receptor beta chains listed below, sequenced in a study of T cell clonality in common variable immunodeficiency. The assay was immunoSEQ multiplex PCR, and TCRdb's table has in-frame clones only and misses some. The sample was found to contain some 52,000 clones, and every one recurs. The sample consisted of peripheral blood mononuclear cells. These receptors all come from a person between 18 and 75 years old in good health.

In this sample, this clone turned up many times. The read ends 3 residues shy of where the CDR3 ends; the end is completed using the germline J gene. The V gene is TRBV2, the J gene TRBJ2-7; 8 nucleotides align to TRBD2. CDR1 is SNHLY and CDR2 is FYNNEI in the germline V gene. Trimming took 3 bases from V and 0 from J; bases not matched to a gene: 4. The CDR3 extends over 15 amino acids. CDR3 in amino acids: CASSEQREFSYEQYF. The sequenced part of the CDR3 DNA is TGTGCCAGCAGTGAGCAGCGGGAGTTCTCCTACGAG.

This clone was seen more than once but under ten times. From the germline J gene comes the end of the CDR3, since the read stops 3 residues before it. The gene calls are TRBV2 and TRBJ2-7; D is perhaps TRBD2 (6 bases). This CDR3 has 11 residues. V was cut by 8 bases and J by 4 bases, with 9 bases left in between. The germline V gene encodes CDR1 SNHLY and CDR2 FYNNEI. The sequenced CDR3 bases are TGTGCCAGCGATAGCGGTTACGAG. This sequence encodes CASDSGYE. The whole CDR3 sequence reads CASDSGYEQYF.

Comment on this clone: The DNA ends 3 residues before the CDR3 does, and the rest of the CDR3 is filled in from the germline J gene. The V call is TRBV30, the J call TRBJ2-2, with 10 nucleotides matching TRBD1. The CDR3 has 14 amino acids. The germline V gene encodes CDR1 GTSNPN and CDR2 SVGIG (reference sequence). Partial CDR3 DNA: TGTGCCTGGGCCCGGGACAGGGGACGTTCACCG. Its protein product is CAWARDRGRSP. The whole CDR3 reads CAWARDRGRSPLFF.

This clone appeared many times. The read is 3 residues too short to cover the CDR3 end, so that end is filled in from the germline J gene. The chain is built from TRBV29-1 and TRBJ2-7; 11 positions match TRBD2. In germline, CDR1 is SQVTM, CDR2 ANQGSEA. The junction had 1 base not matched to a gene; V was cut back by 2 bases and J by 4 bases. The CDR3 has 13 residues. Incomplete CDR3 DNA: TGCAGCGTTGAACTAGCGGGAGGTTACGAG. It specifies CSVELAGGYE. The entire CDR3 is CSVELAGGYEQYF.

Of note for this clone: The read terminates 3 residues ahead of where the CDR3 ends, so the germline J gene completes it. The chain carries TRBV11-3 and TRBJ2-7, with 8 bases lining up with TRBD1. Germline-derived CDR1 and CDR2 are SGHNT and YENEEA. The CDR3 runs 14 residues. Trimming took 2 bases from V and 4 from J; bases not matched to a gene: 4. The CDR3 bases that were read are TGTGCCAGCAGCTTATCGCAGGGGGCTTACGAG. This encodes CASSLSQGAYE. The whole CDR3 sequence is CASSLSQGAYEQYF.

This clone was found many times. The read finishes 3 residues shy of the CDR3 end, and the germline J gene is used to complete it. J is TRBJ2-6 and V is TRBV6-1; D gene uncertain. The CDR3 loop spans 17 amino acids. V shed 2 bases and J shed 2 bases, with 13 bases lying between them. The germline V gene has CDR1 MNHNS and CDR2 SASEGT. CDR3 sequence: CASSEPPFFAGANVLTF. The sequenced part of the CDR3 DNA is TGTGCCAGCAGTGAACCCCCTTTCTTTGCTGGGGCCAACGTC.

CDR3 DNA (partial): TGCAGTGCTAGAGTCTCCGGGACTAGCGGGACCGAG. Translating gives CSARVSGTSGTE. The CDR3 in full is CSARVSGTSGTEQYF. V gene TRBV20-1 combines with J gene TRBJ2-7; TRBD2 agrees at 13 bases. The read terminates 3 residues before the CDR3 end, so the remaining end is supplied by the germline J gene. The CDR3 contains 15 residues. CDR1 and CDR2 (germline): DFQATT, SNEGSKA (reference sequence). The trim removed 1 base at V and 6 bases at J, leaving 6 bases unmatched.

This clone was detected ten times or more. The CDR3 end falls 3 residues outside the read, so it is completed with the germline J gene. This rearrangement joins TRBV30 to TRBJ1-4, with 7 bases identical to TRBD1. The CDR3 runs to 14 residues. Germline loops: CDR1 GTSNPN, CDR2 SVGIG (reference sequence). V lost 3 bases to trimming and J lost 4 bases; unmatched junction nucleotides: 5. This CDR3 is CAWRGDSNNEKLFF. The DNA read from the CDR3 is TGTGCCTGGAGGGGGGACAGCAATAATGAAAAA.

In this sample, this clone turned up many times. Read data end 3 residues before the CDR3 end; the end is taken from the germline J gene. The rearrangement links TRBV7-3 to TRBJ2-1, with TRBD2 matching 11 bases. Germline V gives CDR1 SGHTA, CDR2 FQGTGA. Trimming at V came to 5 bases and at J to 9 bases, leaving 9 bases not matched to a gene. This CDR3 is 15 amino acids long. CDR3: CASSTSSGRIGEQFF. Incomplete CDR3 DNA: TGTGCCAGCAGCACCTCTAGCGGGAGGATCGGTGAG. Full variable domain (rest looked up from reference TRBV7-3 and TRBJ2-1): GAGVSQTPSNKVTEKGKYVELRCDPISGHTALYWYRQSLGQGPEFLIYFQGTGAADDSGLPNDRFFAVRPEGSVSTLKIQRTERGDSAVYLCASSTSSGRIGEQFFGPGTRLTVL.

This clone was seen a handful of times. The read ends 3 residues early relative to the CDR3; the germline J gene fills the gap. The rearrangement joins TRBV19 to TRBJ2-1; D is undetermined. Germline V gene sequence: CDR1 LNHDA, CDR2 SQIVND (reference sequence). Trimming pared 8 bases from V and 3 bases from J, leaving 17 bases between. The CDR3 spans 15 residues. The sequenced CDR3 bases are TGTGCCAGTTCGGATCAGGCGACCCTCTACAATGAG. This sequence encodes CASSDQATLYNE. The full-length CDR3 reads as CASSDQATLYNEQFF.

This clone was seen repeatedly, ten times or more. The observed sequence ends 3 residues before the CDR3 terminus, with the missing tail filled in from the germline J gene. The V call is TRBV20-1, the J call TRBJ1-2; D may be TRBD1 (5 bases). Germline V gives CDR1 DFQATT, CDR2 SNEGSKA (reference sequence). The CDR3 sequence is 15 residues long. Trimming removed 3 bases from V and 0 bases from J, with 14 bases in between. The covered CDR3 bases are TGCAGTGCTAGGTCCTCGGACACCTCTAACTATGGC. Translation gives CSARSSDTSNYG. The CDR3 reads in full as CSARSSDTSNYGYTF.

This clone has a count of ten or more. The observed sequence ends 3 residues before the CDR3 terminus, with the missing tail filled in from the germline J gene. The rearrangement uses TRBV30 and TRBJ1-1, with D possibly matching TRBD1 (5 bases). Germline V CDR1 and CDR2: GTSNPN, SVGIG (reference sequence). CDR3 length: 14 amino acids. V shed 0 bases and J shed 5 bases, with 13 bases lying between them. The CDR3 reads CAWSVLRGRTEAFF. CDR3 DNA, as far as it was read: TGTGCCTGGAGTGTACTAAGGGGTAGGACTGAA.

This clone was detected many times. The read is 3 residues too short to cover the CDR3 end, so that end is filled in from the germline J gene. The chain recombines TRBV2 with TRBJ1-2; 8 bases align to TRBD1. The CDR3 loop spans 14 amino acids. Germline values: CDR1 SNHLY, CDR2 FYNNEI. This CDR3 is CASSEARQGASYTF. The sequenced CDR3 bases are TGTGCCAGCAGTGAAGCTCGGCAGGGGGCGAGC.

This clone appeared many times. The DNA ends 3 residues before the CDR3 does, and the rest of the CDR3 is filled in from the germline J gene. The V gene is TRBV5-1, the J gene TRBJ2-7; 9 bases match TRBD1. In germline, CDR1 is SGHRS, CDR2 YFSETQ. The ends lost 3 bases at V and 3 bases at J; junction bases unmatched: 7. The CDR3 covers 15 residues. The CDR3 region is CASSSSGTGFYEQYF. The DNA read from the CDR3 is TGCGCCAGCAGCTCCTCGGGGACAGGGTTCTACGAG. The full variable domain, rest sourced from reference TRBV5-1 and TRBJ2-7, is KAGVTQTPRYLIKTRGQQVTLSCSPISGHRSVSWYQQTPGQGLQFLFEYFSETQRNKGNFPGRFSGRQFSNSRSEMNVSTLELGDSALYLCASSSSGTGFYEQYFGPGTRLTVT.

At least ten counts were recorded for this clone. The CDR3 end falls 3 residues outside the read, so it is completed with the germline J gene. This chain joins TRBV20-1 and TRBJ2-6; D is perhaps TRBD1 (5 bases). Germline V gives CDR1 DFQATT, CDR2 SNEGSKA (reference sequence). This CDR3 has 14 amino acids. The V end lost 5 bases, the J end lost 4 bases, and 12 bases lay between the germline ends. CDR3 DNA, as far as it was read: TGCAGTGCTCAGGACATGACGGGGGCCAACGTC. It is translated as CSAQDMTGANV. The CDR3 as a whole reads CSAQDMTGANVLTF.

There are many counts of this clone. Coverage ceases 3 residues before the CDR3 finishes, and the germline J gene fills in the end. This chain connects TRBV30 to TRBJ1-5, with D unclear. The V gene's germline CDR1 is GTSNPN and CDR2 SVGIG (reference sequence). The CDR3 loop spans 12 amino acids. Trimming removed 8 bases from V and 3 bases from J, with 11 bases in between. Partial CDR3 DNA: TGTGCCGGCGGGAGAGACAATCAGCCC. It encodes CAGGRDNQP. The CDR3 reads in full as CAGGRDNQPQHF.

This clone was seen many times. The read falls 3 residues short of the CDR3 end, and the missing part is taken from the germline J gene. The chain joins TRBV28 to TRBJ2-5; D perhaps matches TRBD1 (5 bases). The CDR3 has 15 amino acids. The V and J ends lost 3 bases and 3 bases respectively, with 14 bases between them. In germline, CDR1 is MDHEN, CDR2 SYDVKM. The CDR3: CASSFHGASEETQYF. The part of the CDR3 DNA that was read is TGTGCCAGCAGTTTCCATGGGGCTAGTGAAGAGACC.

In the case of this clone: The CDR3 end falls 3 residues outside the read, so it is completed with the germline J gene. The chain employs TRBV5-5 and TRBJ2-7; 8 bases map to TRBD2. V lost 4 bases to trimming and J lost 4 bases; unmatched junction nucleotides: 7. The CDR3 spans 14 residues. CDR1 and CDR2 from the germline V gene are SGHKS and YYEKEE (reference sequence). This CDR3 is CASSPREGRYEQYF. The CDR3 bases that were read are TGTGCCAGCAGCCCCCGGGAGGGGAGGTACGAG.

In this sample, this clone turned up many times. The CDR3 end is not reached by the read, which stops 3 residues before it; the germline J gene fills it in. The chain uses TRBV20-1 and TRBJ2-7; 14 bases align to TRBD2. This CDR3 contains 13 residues. J gave up 5 bases and V 6 bases, and 3 bases lay outside the gene matches. Germline-derived CDR1 and CDR2 are DFQATT and SNEGSKA (reference sequence). The CDR3 spells CSAEGLAGDEQYF. The covered CDR3 bases are TGCAGTGCCGAGGGACTAGCGGGAGACGAG.

This clone was found many times. Coverage ceases 3 residues before the CDR3 finishes, and the germline J gene fills in the end. The genes are TRBV19 and TRBJ1-5; D call uncertain. The germline gives CDR1 LNHDA, CDR2 SQIVND (reference sequence). The CDR3 covers 14 residues. V lost 3 bases, J lost 1 base, and 7 bases lay in between. The sequenced part of the CDR3 DNA is TGTGCCAGTAGTATGTCGCGGAGCAATCAGCCC. Residues: CASSMSRSNQP. The complete CDR3 sequence is CASSMSRSNQPQHF.

The table lists this clone with a few counts. Sequencing ends 3 residues short of the CDR3 end; the germline J gene provides the rest. V gene TRBV19 combines with J gene TRBJ2-7, with D possibly matching TRBD1 (7 bases). The CDR3 has 14 residues. Germline lookup yields CDR1 LNHDA and CDR2 SQIVND (reference sequence). Trimming took 7 bases from V and 1 from J, leaving 14 bases between them. CDR3 bases read: TGTGCCAGTATGGAGGGGGCGACGTCCTACGAG. Its translation is CASMEGATSYE. In full, the CDR3 is CASMEGATSYEQYF.

For this clone: Just one base apart from a much larger clone, this may be a read error. The sample contains more than one DNA sequence encoding this CDR3. This CDR3 reads CASSQTHRGSTDTQYF. The covered CDR3 bases are TGTGCCAGCAGCCAAACCCACAGGGGATCCACAGATACG. This chain joins TRBV19 and TRBJ2-3, with 7 bases that match TRBD1. The read stops 3 residues short of the end of the CDR3; the missing end is completed from the germline J gene. The germline V gene encodes CDR1 LNHDA and CDR2 SQIVND (reference sequence). The J segment lost 2 bases and the V segment lost 9 bases, leaving 14 bases of the junction unmatched. This CDR3 spans 16 amino acids.

This clone was counted ten times or more. Read sequence stops 3 residues before the CDR3 end, and the germline J gene provides the missing end. The V call is TRBV2, the J call TRBJ1-2; 8 bases match TRBD1. There are 14 residues in the CDR3. Germline trimming cut 7 bases from V and 5 bases from J; bases unmatched to any gene: 9. Germline loops: CDR1 SNHLY, CDR2 FYNNEI. The part of the CDR3 DNA that was read is TGTGCCAGCATAGGTCGGGACAGGACGTATGGC. As protein: CASIGRDRTYG. The full-length CDR3 reads as CASIGRDRTYGYTF.

This clone was recorded many times. With the read ending 3 residues before the CDR3 end, the germline J gene is used to fill in that end. The J gene is TRBJ2-7, the V gene TRBV7-2, with TRBD2 matching over 9 bases. This CDR3 is 15 amino acids long. CDR1 SGHTA and CDR2 FQGNSA come from the germline V gene. V lost 0 bases, J lost 3 bases, and 3 bases stayed unmatched. Incomplete CDR3 DNA: TGTGCCAGCAGCTTAGCGCTAGCGGGGAGCTACGAG. It encodes CASSLALAGSYE. The full CDR3 sequence reads CASSLALAGSYEQYF.

Ten or more counts support this clone. An end of the junction differs from the germline gene, which may be a read error. The sequence runs out 3 residues before the end of the CDR3; the remainder is reconstructed from the germline J gene. The J gene is TRBJ1-2, the V gene TRBV4-2; tentative D call: TRBD1 (5 bases). Germline V lookup: CDR1 LGHNA, CDR2 YNFKEQ. This CDR3 has 16 residues. CDR3 bases read: TGCGCCAGCAGCCAAGATCGCGGGGGGTTCGGCTATGGC. Translating gives CASSQDRGGFGYG. The CDR3 as a whole reads CASSQDRGGFGYGYTF.

With respect to this clone: The read halts 3 residues ahead of the CDR3 end, with the missing end drawn from the germline J gene. V is TRBV7-2 and J is TRBJ1-2; maybe TRBD1 (5 bases). The CDR3 is 16 residues long. Germline V CDR1 and CDR2: SGHTA, FQGNSA. The CDR3 bases that were read are TGTGCCAGCAGCTTAGCGGGAGGGACTTTACCCTACGAC. Residues: CASSLAGGTLPYD. The complete CDR3 sequence is CASSLAGGTLPYDYTF.

This clone was observed at least ten times. The read gets to within 3 residues of the CDR3 end, and the germline J gene fills in the rest. The chain couples TRBV5-6 to TRBJ2-1; maybe TRBD1 (6 bases). CDR1 is SGHDT and CDR2 is YYEEEE in the germline V gene. Trimming removed 6 bases from V and 4 bases from J, with 14 bases in between. This CDR3 region has 14 residues. This CDR3 is CASTTGSRYNEQFF. The CDR3 bases that were read are TGTGCCAGCACTACAGGGAGTAGGTACAATGAG.